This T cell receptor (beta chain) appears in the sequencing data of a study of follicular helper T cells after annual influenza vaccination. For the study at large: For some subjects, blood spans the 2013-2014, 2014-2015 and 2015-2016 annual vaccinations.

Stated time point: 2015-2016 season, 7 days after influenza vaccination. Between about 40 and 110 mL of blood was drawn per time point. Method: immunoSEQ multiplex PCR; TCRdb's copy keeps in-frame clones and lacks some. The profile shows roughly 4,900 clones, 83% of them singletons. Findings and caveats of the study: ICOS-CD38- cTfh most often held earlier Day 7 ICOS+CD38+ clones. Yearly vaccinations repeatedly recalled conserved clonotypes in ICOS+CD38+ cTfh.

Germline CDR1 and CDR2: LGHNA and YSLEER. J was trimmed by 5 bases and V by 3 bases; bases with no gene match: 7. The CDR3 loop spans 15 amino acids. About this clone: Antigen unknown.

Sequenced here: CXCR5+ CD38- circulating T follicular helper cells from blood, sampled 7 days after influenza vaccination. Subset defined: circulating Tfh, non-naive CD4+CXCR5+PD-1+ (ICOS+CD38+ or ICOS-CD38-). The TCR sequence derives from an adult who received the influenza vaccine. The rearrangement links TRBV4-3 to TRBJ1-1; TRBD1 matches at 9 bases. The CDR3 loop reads CASSQPQGAETEAFF. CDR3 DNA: TGCGCCAGCAGCCAGCCACAGGGGGCCGAAACTGAAGCTTTCTTT.